The 26 T cell receptor beta chains reported below all come from one sample, sequenced in a study of blood T cells in healthy people across ages. With a J-beta primer mix and a sample-barcoded 5' primer, a second PCR ran about 6 to 11 cycles. From the 5' RACE reads, TCRdb called clonotypes with MiXCR, one entry per CDR3 protein. The repertoire includes about 1.8 million distinct CDR3 sequences, around 48% of them detected once, and less than 2.5% sits in the top ten. Sequencing used blood. These receptors all come from a woman aged 40 to 50 in good health.

The chain joins TRBV7-2 to TRBJ1-2; tentative D call: TRBD1 (5 bases). Germline CDR1 is SGHTA and CDR2 is FQGNSA. CDR3 length: 16 residues. The V and J ends lost 0 bases and 2 bases respectively, with 13 bases between them. The CDR3 sequence: CASSLALGPPNYGYTF. The CDR3 DNA reads TGTGCCAGCAGCTTAGCGCTGGGACCGCCAAACTATGGCTACACCTTC.

In nucleotides, the CDR3 is TGCAGCGTTGTGGCTGGGGACGGTGAGCAGTTCTTC. This codes for CSVVAGDGEQFF. The chain couples TRBV29-1 to TRBJ2-1; D tentatively reads TRBD1 or TRBD2 (5 bases each). The CDR3 totals 12 residues. Germline V gene sequence: CDR1 SQVTM, CDR2 ANQGSEA. The V end lost 4 bases, the J end lost 9 bases, and 13 bases lay between the germline ends.

V usage is TRBV29-1 and J usage is TRBJ1-1; D may be TRBD1 (6 bases). V was shortened by 7 bases and J by 7 bases, with 13 bases between the two germline ends. The germline V gene has CDR1 SQVTM and CDR2 ANQGSEA. CDR3 size: 11 residues. The CDR3 DNA reads TGCAGCGGCGGACAGACCTATGAAGCTTTCTTT. It codes for CSGGQTYEAFF.

V and J are TRBV27 and TRBJ2-5, with 7 bases that match TRBD1. The J call could be wrong; TRBJ2-7 is a better fit for the DNA end. Germline-derived CDR1 and CDR2 are MNHEY and SMNVEV (reference sequence). This CDR3 has 14 residues. DNA of the CDR3: TGTGCCAGCAGTAAATGGACAGGATCCTACGAGCAGTACTTC. This sequence encodes CASSKWTGSYEQYF.

This clonotype has more than one count but fewer than ten. The chain is built from TRBV9 and TRBJ2-5; possible D gene TRBD1, 5 bases. Germline CDR1 is SGDLS and CDR2 is YYNGEE. Deletions cut 2 bases from V and 1 base from J, with 15 bases between. The CDR3 extends over 16 amino acids. In nucleotides, the CDR3 is TGTGCCAGCAGCGTTGGGGCGTCTCACTCCCAAGAGACCCAGTACTTC. It encodes CASSVGASHSQETQYF.

V usage is TRBV29-1 and J usage is TRBJ1-1; D is ambiguous. V was trimmed by 5 bases and J by 7 bases, leaving 23 bases between them. CDR3 length equals 15 residues. Germline CDR1 and CDR2: SQVTM and ANQGSEA. The CDR3 nucleotides are TGCAGCGTTTGGACGTCGGAAGCGTTACACGGTGAAGCTTTCTTT. Its protein is CSVWTSEALHGEAFF.

For the CDR3, the DNA is TGTGCCAGCAGCTTACGGCAGCCCAATAATGAAAAACTGTTTTTT. Translation: CASSLRQPNNEKLFF. The chain combines TRBV13 with TRBJ1-4; the D is unclear. Germline CDR1 and CDR2: PRHDT and FYEKMQ (reference sequence). The CDR3 extends over 15 amino acids. V was trimmed by 2 bases and J by 4 bases, leaving 11 bases between them.

J is TRBJ2-1 and V is TRBV28; D is undetermined. The germline V and J ends were trimmed by 7 bases and 9 bases, with 10 bases remaining between them. The germline gives CDR1 MDHEN, CDR2 SYDVKM. The CDR3 has 11 residues. CDR3 in amino acids: CASTAYGEQFF. The DNA for the CDR3 is TGTGCCAGCACAGCGTACGGTGAGCAGTTCTTC. The full variable domain, with the rest looked up from reference TRBV28 and TRBJ2-1, is DVKVTQSSRYLVKRTGEKVFLECVQDMDHENMFWYRQDPGLGLRLIYFSYDVKMKEKGDIPEGYSVSREKKERFSLILESASTNQTSMYLCASTAYGEQFFGPGTRLTVL.

V and J are TRBV5-1 and TRBJ2-3; D gene uncertain. CDR3 length: 14 amino acids. Trimming took 4 bases from V and 2 from J, leaving 11 bases between them. In germline, CDR1 is SGHRS, CDR2 YFSETQ. The CDR3 DNA follows: TGCGCCAGCAGCCGGATCTACAACACAGATACGCAGTATTTT. Translated: CASSRIYNTDTQYF.

This sequence joins TRBV24-1 and TRBJ2-7, with 7 bases aligning to TRBD1. Per the germline V gene, CDR1 is KGHDR and CDR2 is SFDVKD. This CDR3 has 16 residues. V was pared by 9 bases and J by 1 base, with 14 bases of the junction left unmatched. In nucleotides, the CDR3 is TGTGCCACCCGGGTCTTTTTCCCGGGACAGTCCTACGAGCAGTACTTC. It yields the protein CATRVFFPGQSYEQYF.

The chain couples TRBV29-1 to TRBJ2-4; the match to TRBD2 covers 7 bases. There are 15 residues in the CDR3. CDR1 is SQVTM, CDR2 ANQGSEA, per germline. Trimming took 6 bases from V and 6 from J; bases not matched to a gene: 14. This chain's CDR3 is CSVLREGPFVNIQYF. The CDR3 DNA follows: TGCAGCGTACTTAGGGAGGGGCCCTTCGTAAACATTCAGTACTTC.

This clonotype showed up just a few times. J is TRBJ2-3 and V is TRBV20-1; D remains unclear. Germline CDR1 and CDR2: DFQATT and SNEGSKA (reference sequence). This CDR3 has 9 residues. CDR3 protein: CGNPGTQYF. The CDR3 DNA is TGCGGAAACCCCGGTACGCAGTATTTT.

The CDR3 DNA is TGCAGTGCTAGAGATGCCGTTGGGGGCGCTGGCTACACCTTC. Its translation is CSARDAVGGAGYTF. The rearrangement uses TRBV20-1 and TRBJ1-2, with TRBD1 as a possible D gene (6 bases). The V gene's germline CDR1 is DFQATT and CDR2 SNEGSKA (reference sequence). Trimming stripped 0 bases from V and 7 bases from J, with 15 bases between. This CDR3 is 14 amino acids long.

This clonotype was seen once. The chain recombines TRBV11-2 with TRBJ2-3; 10 bases are a match to TRBD2. The CDR3 runs 15 residues. V shed 6 bases and J 4 bases; nucleotides not matched to a gene: 7. CDR1 and CDR2 from the germline V gene are SGHAT and FQNNGV. CDR3 in amino acids: CASRDLAGGADTQYF. CDR3 nucleotide sequence: TGTGCCAGCAGGGACTTAGCGGGGGGCGCAGATACGCAGTATTTT. The variable domain in full, completed from reference TRBV11-2 and TRBJ2-3, reads EAGVAQSPRYKIIEKRQSVAFWCNPISGHATLYWYQQILGQGPKLLIQFQNNGVVDDSQLPKDRFSAERLKGVDSTLKIQPAKLEDSAVYLCASRDLAGGADTQYFGPGTRLTVL.

The rearrangement joins TRBV29-1 to TRBJ1-2; 9 positions match TRBD1. V lost 0 bases and J lost 4; bases outside the gene matches: 9. Germline assignment: CDR1 SQVTM and CDR2 ANQGSEA. The CDR3 spans 16 residues. The CDR3 bases are TGCAGCGTTGAAGATGGGGACAGGGATGGGTTCTATGGCTACACCTTC. This translates into CSVEDGDRDGFYGYTF.

The J gene is TRBJ1-5, the V gene TRBV20-1; D call uncertain. The CDR3 has 12 amino acids. The V gene lost 2 bases and the J gene lost 5 bases, with 7 bases spanning the gap. Germline-derived CDR1 and CDR2 are DFQATT and SNEGSKA (reference sequence). CDR3 loop: CSARSGYQPQHF. CDR3 coding DNA: TGCAGTGCTAGATCGGGTTATCAGCCCCAGCATTTT.

This chain connects TRBV20-1 to TRBJ2-5; 8 nucleotides align to TRBD2. Germline lookup yields CDR1 DFQATT and CDR2 SNEGSKA (reference sequence). The CDR3 totals 12 residues. V trimming: 5 bases; J trimming: 3 bases; junction bases outside the gene matches: 2. In nucleotides, the CDR3 is TGCAGTGCTCAACTAGCGGAAGAGACCCAGTACTTC. Translation: CSAQLAEETQYF.

V and J are TRBV29-1 and TRBJ1-1, with D unresolved. This CDR3 region has 14 residues. CDR1 and CDR2 (germline): SQVTM, ANQGSEA. The V end lost 4 bases, the J end lost 1 base, and 13 bases lay between the germline ends. The CDR3 loop reads CSVVGMWGNTEAFF. The CDR3 DNA follows: TGCAGCGTTGTGGGGATGTGGGGGAACACTGAAGCTTTCTTT.

This clonotype was detected a few times. The chain has TRBV6-2 or TRBV6-3 and TRBJ2-4, with 9 bases matching TRBD1. There are 15 residues in the CDR3. V shed 2 bases, J shed 7 bases, and the junction held 6 bases outside the gene matches. The V gene's germline CDR1 is MNHEY and CDR2 SVGEGT. In DNA, the CDR3 is TGTGCCAGCAGTTACGGGACAGGGACGTTTAACATTCAGTACTTC. Residues: CASSYGTGTFNIQYF.

In its sample, this clonotype was seen a few times. The CDR3 nucleotides read TGCGCCAGCAGCCCCGACCGGATCGAGACCCAGTACTTC. Protein product: CASSPDRIETQYF. This chain uses TRBV5-1 with TRBJ2-7; D is undetermined. The DNA matches TRBJ2-5 better at its end, which makes the J call doubtful. CDR1 and CDR2 from the germline V gene are SGHRS and YFSETQ. The CDR3 consists of 13 residues.

The genes are TRBV5-1 and TRBJ1-2; D remains ambiguous. Trimming shortened V by 4 bases and J by 8 bases, and 15 bases separated the two germline ends. Germline CDR1 reads SGHRS; CDR2 reads YFSETQ. The CDR3 length is 13 residues. The CDR3 DNA reads TGCGCCAGCAGCCGGCCCCTCGGGGAGGGCTACACCTTC. This encodes CASSRPLGEGYTF.

V is TRBV7-2 and J is TRBJ2-1, with D hard to call. With 0 bases removed from V and 6 bases from J, the gap between germline ends came to 9 bases. Germline CDR1 SGHTA, CDR2 FQGNSA. This CDR3 spans 14 amino acids. The CDR3 coding sequence is TGTGCCAGCAGCTTAGCAGGAATAGCCAATGAGCAGTTCTTC. This sequence encodes CASSLAGIANEQFF.

The chain couples TRBV18 to TRBJ2-5, with 9 bases that match TRBD1. Trimming removed 4 bases from V and 5 bases from J; junction bases left unmatched: 8. The CDR3 has 15 amino acids. Germline CDR1 reads KGHSH; CDR2 reads LQKENI. The CDR3 DNA is TGTGCCAGCTCACAATTCATTGGACAGGGGGAGACCCAGTACTTC. It specifies CASSQFIGQGETQYF.

The chain couples TRBV3-1 to TRBJ1-2; tentative D call: TRBD1 (5 bases). This CDR3 comprises 15 residues. V lost 5 bases to trimming and J lost 4 bases, with 17 bases between them. CDR1 and CDR2 from the germline V gene are LGHDT and YNNKEL (reference sequence). CDR3 nucleotides: TGTGCCAGCAGCTCACAGGCGACACCCAGCTATGGCTACACCTTC. Translated, it gives CASSSQATPSYGYTF.

This clonotype was seen only once. J is TRBJ1-1 and V is TRBV25-1; D might be TRBD1 (5 bases). CDR1 and CDR2 from the germline V gene are MGHDK and SYGVNS. V lost 10 bases and J lost 0, with 15 bases in between. This CDR3 has 14 amino acids. The CDR3 is CATRGGNVNTEAFF. The CDR3 DNA is TGTGCCACCCGGGGGGGGAATGTGAACACTGAAGCTTTCTTT. The full variable domain, completed using reference TRBV25-1 and TRBJ1-1, is EADIYQTPRYLVIGTGKKITLECSQTMGHDKMYWYQQDPGMELHLIHYSYGVNSTEKGDLSSESTVSRIRTEHFPLTLESARPSHTSQYLCATRGGNVNTEAFFGQGTRLTVV.

The chain recombines TRBV5-1 with TRBJ1-6; D is unclear. Per the germline V gene, CDR1 is SGHRS and CDR2 is YFSETQ. The V end lost 4 bases, the J end lost 11 bases, and 4 bases lay between the germline ends. The length of the CDR3 is 10 residues. DNA of the CDR3: TGCGCCAGCAGCCCCCCACCCCTCCACTTT. Protein product: CASSPPPLHF. The full variable domain, in which reference TRBV5-1 and TRBJ1-6 provide the parts outside the CDR3, is KAGVTQTPRYLIKTRGQQVTLSCSPISGHRSVSWYQQTPGQGLQFLFEYFSETQRNKGNFPGRFSGRQFSNSRSEMNVSTLELGDSALYLCASSPPPLHFGNGTRLTVT.